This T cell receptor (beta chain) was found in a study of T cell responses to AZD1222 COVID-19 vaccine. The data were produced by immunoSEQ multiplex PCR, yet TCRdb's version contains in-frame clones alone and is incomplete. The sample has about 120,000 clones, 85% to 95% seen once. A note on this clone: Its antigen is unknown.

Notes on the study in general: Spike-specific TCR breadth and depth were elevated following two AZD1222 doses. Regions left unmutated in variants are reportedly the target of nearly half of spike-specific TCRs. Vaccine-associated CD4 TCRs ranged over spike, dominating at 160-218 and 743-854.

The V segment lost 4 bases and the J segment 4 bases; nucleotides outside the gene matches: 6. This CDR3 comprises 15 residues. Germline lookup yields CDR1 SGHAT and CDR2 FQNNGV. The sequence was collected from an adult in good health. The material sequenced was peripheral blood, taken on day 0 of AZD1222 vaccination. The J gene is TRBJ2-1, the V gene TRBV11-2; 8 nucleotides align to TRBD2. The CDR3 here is CASSYAGGGYNEQFF. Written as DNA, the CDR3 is TGTGCCAGCAGCTACGCGGGAGGAGGATACAATGAGCAGTTCTTC.